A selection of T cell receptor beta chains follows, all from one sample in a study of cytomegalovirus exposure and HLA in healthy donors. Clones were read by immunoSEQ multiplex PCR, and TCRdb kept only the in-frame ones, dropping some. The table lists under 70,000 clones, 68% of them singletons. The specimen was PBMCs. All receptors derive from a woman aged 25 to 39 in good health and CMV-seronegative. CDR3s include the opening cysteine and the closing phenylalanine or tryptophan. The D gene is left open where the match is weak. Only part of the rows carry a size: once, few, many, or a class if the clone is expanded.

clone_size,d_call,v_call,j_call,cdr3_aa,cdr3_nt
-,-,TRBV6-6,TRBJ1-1,CASSSGLMNTEAFF,TGTGCCAGCAGTTCGGGACTTATGAACACTGAAGCTTTCTTT
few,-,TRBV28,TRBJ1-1,CASSETGLTEAFF,TGTGCCAGCAGCGAAACAGGGTTGACTGAAGCTTTCTTT
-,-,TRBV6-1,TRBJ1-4,CASSLGGQIGEKLFF,TGTGCCAGCAGTCTTGGGGGCCAGATCGGTGAAAAACTGTTTTTT
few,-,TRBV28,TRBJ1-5,CASKPGGQDQPQHF,TGTGCCAGCAAACCTGGGGGCCAGGATCAGCCCCAGCATTTT
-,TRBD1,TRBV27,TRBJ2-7,CASRDGQGPEQYF,TGTGCCAGCAGGGACGGACAGGGGCCCGAGCAGTACTTC
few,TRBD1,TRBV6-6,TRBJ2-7,CASSYEGAGEQYF,TGTGCCAGCAGTTACGAGGGGGCGGGCGAGCAGTACTTC
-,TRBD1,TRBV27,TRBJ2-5,CASSDWTGHQETQYF,TGTGCCAGCAGTGACTGGACAGGCCACCAAGAGACCCAGTACTTC
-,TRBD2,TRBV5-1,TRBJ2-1,CASSGSGASSYNEQFF,TGCGCCAGCAGCGGTAGCGGGGCTAGCTCCTACAATGAGCAGTTCTTC
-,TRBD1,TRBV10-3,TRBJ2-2,CATGGTGINTGELFF,TGTGCCACCGGGGGGACAGGGATTAACACCGGGGAGCTGTTTTTT
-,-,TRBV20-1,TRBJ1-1,CSGSENTEAFF,TGCAGTGGGAGTGAGAACACTGAAGCTTTCTTT
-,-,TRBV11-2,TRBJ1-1,CASSLRPVSDNTEAFF,TGTGCCAGCAGCTTACGCCCCGTGAGTGATAACACTGAAGCTTTCTTT
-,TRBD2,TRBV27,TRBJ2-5,CASSGGLAGGLWETQYF,TGTGCCAGCAGTGGCGGACTAGCGGGGGGCCTTTGGGAGACCCAGTACTTC
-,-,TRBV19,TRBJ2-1,CASRRGNEQFF,TGTGCCAGCCGAAGAGGAAATGAGCAGTTCTTC
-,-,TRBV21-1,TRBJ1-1,CASRINTEAFF,TGTGCCAGCAGAATAAACACTGAAGCTTTCTTT
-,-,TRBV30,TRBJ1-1,CAWAGNTEAFF,TGTGCCTGGGCAGGGAACACTGAAGCTTTCTTT
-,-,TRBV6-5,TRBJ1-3,CASSYSSGQGNTIYF,TGTGCCAGCAGTTACTCGTCAGGGCAAGGAAACACCATATATTTT
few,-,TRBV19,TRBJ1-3,CASTDTIYF,TGTGCCAGTACTGACACCATATATTTT
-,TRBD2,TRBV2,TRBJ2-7,CASRLLAGDFEQYF,TGTGCCAGCAGATTACTAGCGGGGGATTTCGAGCAGTACTTC
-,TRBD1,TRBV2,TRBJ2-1,CASQRDRGEYNEQFF,TGTGCCAGCCAAAGGGACAGGGGCGAATACAATGAGCAGTTCTTC
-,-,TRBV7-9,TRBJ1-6,CASSLGPARNSPLHF,TGTGCCAGCAGCTTAGGGCCGGCTAGGAATTCACCCCTCCACTTT
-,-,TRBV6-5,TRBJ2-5,CASSTSTGMKETQYF,TGTGCCAGCAGTACCTCGACAGGCATGAAAGAGACCCAGTACTTC
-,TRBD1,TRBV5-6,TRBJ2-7,CASSHAGTGAYEQYF,TGTGCCAGCAGCCACGCCGGGACAGGGGCCTACGAGCAGTACTTC
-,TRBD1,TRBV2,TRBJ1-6,CASTLNPGGDSPLHF,TGTGCCAGCACCCTGAACCCAGGGGGAGATTCACCCCTCCACTTT
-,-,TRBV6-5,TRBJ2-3,CASSYTGTDTQYF,TGTGCCAGCAGTTACACAGGGACAGATACGCAGTATTTT
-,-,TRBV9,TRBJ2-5,CASSAFTPTRWERETQYF,TGTGCCAGCAGCGCCTTTACCCCGACTAGGTGGGAAAGGGAGACCCAGTACTTC
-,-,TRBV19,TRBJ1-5,CASTREGNQPQHF,TGTGCCAGTACAAGGGAGGGCAATCAGCCCCAGCATTTT
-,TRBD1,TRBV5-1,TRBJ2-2,CASSLRTGSNTGELFF,TGCGCCAGCAGCCTCCGGACAGGGTCGAACACCGGGGAGCTGTTTTTT
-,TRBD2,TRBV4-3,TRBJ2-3,CASSQDLLAGVTDTQYF,TGCGCCAGCAGCCAAGATCTCCTAGCGGGGGTCACAGATACGCAGTATTTT
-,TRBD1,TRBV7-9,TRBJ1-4,CASSRTGGATNEKLFF,TGTGCCAGCAGCCGAACAGGGGGCGCAACTAATGAAAAACTGTTTTTT
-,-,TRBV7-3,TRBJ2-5,CASSSTGFQFAQYF,TGTGCCAGCAGCTCCACAGGCTTCCAGTTCGCGCAGTACTTC
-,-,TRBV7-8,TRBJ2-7,CFFKQKPAYEQYF,TGTTTTTTCAAGCAAAAGCCGGCCTACGAGCAGTACTTC
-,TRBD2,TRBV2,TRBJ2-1,CASSEASGGATVQFF,TGTGCCAGCAGTGAGGCTAGCGGGGGGGCAACCGTGCAGTTCTTC
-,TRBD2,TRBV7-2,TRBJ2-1,CASSFIAGVYNEQFF,TGTGCCAGCAGCTTCATAGCGGGGGTTTACAATGAGCAGTTCTTC
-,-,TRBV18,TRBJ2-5,CASSLERQETQYF,TGTGCCAGCTCACTCGAGCGCCAAGAGACCCAGTACTTC
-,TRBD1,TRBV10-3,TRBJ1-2,CAIRADRGSYGYTF,TGTGCCATCAGGGCGGACAGGGGGTCGTATGGCTACACCTTC
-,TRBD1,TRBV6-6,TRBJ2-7,CASSGQGVRYEQYF,TGTGCCAGCTCAGGTCAGGGGGTAAGGTACGAGCAGTACTTC
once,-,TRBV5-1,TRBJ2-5,CASSLEGARGAQYF,TGCGCCAGCAGCTTGGAGGGCGCTCGCGGGGCCCAGTACTTC
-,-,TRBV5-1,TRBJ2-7,CASSFTGKVPYEQYF,TGCGCCAGCAGCTTCACAGGGAAAGTTCCCTACGAGCAGTACTTC
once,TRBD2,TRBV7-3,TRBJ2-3,CASSGGTDTQYF,TGTGCCAGCTCGGGGGGGACAGATACGCAGTATTTT
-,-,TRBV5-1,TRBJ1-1,CASSSRGSPNTEAFF,TGCGCCAGCAGCAGCAGGGGATCCCCGAACACTGAAGCTTTCTTT
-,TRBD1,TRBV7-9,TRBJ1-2,CASSFGQGRHKLWGYGYTF,TGTGCCAGCAGCTTTGGACAGGGCCGACACAAATTATGGGGATATGGCTACACCTTC
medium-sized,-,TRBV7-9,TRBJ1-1,CASSLTQGGEAFF,TGTGCCAGCAGCTTAACACAGGGCGGTGAAGCTTTCTTT
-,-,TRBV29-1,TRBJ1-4,CSVRVPGNEKLFF,TGCAGCGTCCGGGTCCCCGGTAATGAAAAACTGTTTTTT
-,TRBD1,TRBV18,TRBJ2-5,CASSLDRGETQYF,TGTGCCAGCTCCCTGGACAGGGGCGAGACCCAGTACTTC
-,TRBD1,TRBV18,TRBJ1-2,CASSPPDRAYGYTF,TGTGCCAGCTCACCACCCGACAGGGCTTATGGCTACACCTTC
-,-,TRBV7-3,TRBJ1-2,CASSETGLSGYTF,TGTGCCAGCAGCGAAACAGGATTGAGTGGCTACACCTTC
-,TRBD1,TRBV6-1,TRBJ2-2,CASRGQGAGELFF,TGTGCCAGCAGGGGACAGGGCGCCGGGGAGCTGTTTTTT
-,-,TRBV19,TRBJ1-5,CASSMRETQPQHF,TGTGCCAGTAGTATGCGGGAGACTCAGCCCCAGCATTTT
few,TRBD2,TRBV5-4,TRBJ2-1,CASSLETSAYNEQFF,TGTGCCAGCAGCTTGGAGACTAGCGCCTACAATGAGCAGTTCTTC
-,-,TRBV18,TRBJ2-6,CASSPDRNSGANVLTF,TGTGCCAGCTCACCAGACAGAAACTCTGGGGCCAACGTCCTGACTTTC
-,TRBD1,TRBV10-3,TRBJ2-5,CAISGGETQYF,TGTGCCATCTCAGGGGGAGAGACCCAGTACTTC
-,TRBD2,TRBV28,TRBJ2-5,CASSLPYLGSGGERETQYF,TGTGCCAGCAGTTTACCCTATCTAGGGAGCGGGGGGGAGAGAGAGACCCAGTACTTC
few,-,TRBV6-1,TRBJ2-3,CASREGGLKQYF,TGTGCCAGCAGAGAGGGGGGGTTAAAGCAGTATTTT
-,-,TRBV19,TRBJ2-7,CASSIRESGEQYF,TGTGCCAGTAGTATCCGGGAATCTGGCGAGCAGTACTTC